One T cell receptor (beta chain) is described in this entry. Germline values: CDR1 GTSNPN, CDR2 SVGIG (reference sequence). The J segment lost 4 bases and the V segment lost 4 bases, leaving 8 bases of the junction unmatched. This CDR3 comprises 15 residues. Profiled with immunoSEQ multiplex PCR; TCRdb holds only in-frame clones, not every one. The sample yields 90,000 to 120,000 clones, about nine tenths seen once. All patients carried locally advanced or metastatic urothelial carcinoma. This specimen comes from a study of PD-L1 blockade in urothelial cancer. For the study at large: Bladder-origin urothelial cancer in males described about nine tenths of the roughly 29 patients. There were a median of around 140,000 T cells in blood samples. Researchers looked at the blood 3 weeks (second dose) and 6 weeks after treatment began.

This clonotype originated in a woman of 80 years or more with urothelial cancer. The chain carries TRBV30 and TRBJ2-7; 12 bases fit TRBD1. The sample here was PBMCs, taken around atezolizumab (anti-PD-L1) treatment. The DNA of the CDR3 is TGTGCCTGGAAGACCGGGACAGGGGGCTTGTACGAGCAGTACTTC. It specifies CAWKTGTGGLYEQYF.